A single sample is the source of the 25 T cell receptor beta chains below, sequenced in a study of response to subunit inactivated influenza vaccine. TCRdb reprocessed the RT-PCR reads with MiXCR, giving one entry per CDR3 protein. The sample lists about 480,000 distinct CDR3 sequences; approximately 24% were seen once. This sample comprised CD4+ T cells sorted from PBMCs, obtained less than 6 days after vaccination. The receptors originated from a man in his forties or fifties who received an inactivated influenza vaccine.

The chain uses TRBV14 and TRBJ2-7, with 9 bases aligning to TRBD1. J was trimmed by 6 bases and V by 4 bases; bases with no gene match: 4. Germline assignment: CDR1 SGHDN and CDR2 FVKESK. The CDR3 covers 13 residues. CDR3 sequence: CASSRGQGTEQYF. The CDR3 bases are TGTGCCAGCAGCCGGGGACAGGGAACCGAGCAGTACTTC. Supplemented by reference TRBV14 and TRBJ2-7, the full variable domain reads EAGVTQFPSHSVIEKGQTVTLRCDPISGHDNLYWYRRVMGKEIKFLLHFVKESKQDESGMPNNRFLAERTGGTYSTLKVQPAELEDSGVYFCASSRGQGTEQYFGPGTRLTVT.

In this sample, this clonotype turned up a few times. The chain recombines TRBV6-1 with TRBJ1-1, with a possible D match to TRBD1 (5 bases). The V end was cut by 6 bases, the J end by 2 bases, with 25 bases between. Germline V gene data show CDR1 as MNHNS and CDR2 as SASEGT. The CDR3 has 18 amino acids. In DNA form, the CDR3 reads TGTGCCAGCAGCCCGGACCGCACTTACCGAGGGGAAAACACTGAAGCTTTCTTT. Protein product: CASSPDRTYRGENTEAFF.

The sample holds a few counts of this clonotype. The chain couples TRBV3-1 to TRBJ1-4; TRBD1 is a possible D gene (6 bases). The germline V gene has CDR1 LGHDT and CDR2 YNNKEL (reference sequence). The V end lost 1 base, the J end lost 5 bases, and 11 bases lay between the germline ends. CDR3 length equals 15 residues. The CDR3 spells CASSQGAGANEKLFF. As DNA, the CDR3 is TGTGCCAGCAGCCAAGGGGCAGGGGCGAATGAAAAACTGTTTTTT.

This clonotype turned up a few times. The J gene is TRBJ2-5, the V gene TRBV18; D may correspond to TRBD1 or TRBD2 (7 bases each). Germline V gene lookup returns CDR1 KGHSH and CDR2 LQKENI. V lost 8 bases, J lost 2 bases, and 12 bases lay in between. The CDR3 loop spans 13 amino acids. Here the CDR3 DNA reads TGTGCCAGCGGGAGGGACAGACAAGAGACCCAGTACTTC. Protein: CASGRDRQETQYF.

Written as DNA, the CDR3 is TGTGCCGATAGCACGGAGAACTCCTACGAGCAGTACTTC. Encoded protein: CADSTENSYEQYF. The chain is built from TRBV12-3 or TRBV12-4 and TRBJ2-7; no clear D gene. V gave up 11 bases and J gave up 0 bases, with 14 bases separating them. CDR3 length: 13 amino acids.

This clonotype came up once. The genes are TRBV5-1 and TRBJ2-7; 9 nucleotides match TRBD1. V shed 5 bases, J shed 5 bases, and the junction held 11 bases outside the gene matches. Germline V gene data show CDR1 as SGHRS and CDR2 as YFSETQ. This CDR3 is built from 15 residues. CDR3 in amino acids: CASRLRTGAPDEQYF. The CDR3 DNA sequence: TGCGCCAGCAGACTCCGGACAGGGGCGCCGGACGAGCAGTACTTC. Full variable domain (missing parts from reference TRBV5-1 and TRBJ2-7): KAGVTQTPRYLIKTRGQQVTLSCSPISGHRSVSWYQQTPGQGLQFLFEYFSETQRNKGNFPGRFSGRQFSNSRSEMNVSTLELGDSALYLCASRLRTGAPDEQYFGPGTRLTVT.

This chain links TRBV9 with TRBJ2-1; TRBD2 matches 13 bases. There are 15 residues in the CDR3. Losses at the gene ends were 4 bases for V and 8 bases for J; bases not matched to a gene: 6. Germline-derived CDR1 and CDR2 are SGDLS and YYNGEE. The CDR3 loop reads CASSPIGLAGDEQFF. The CDR3 DNA reads TGTGCCAGCAGCCCCATTGGACTAGCGGGAGATGAGCAGTTCTTC. Full variable domain (rest looked up from reference TRBV9 and TRBJ2-1): DSGVTQTPKHLITATGQRVTLRCSPRSGDLSVYWYQQSLDQGLQFLIQYYNGEERAKGNILERFSAQQFPDLHSELNLSSLELGDSALYFCASSPIGLAGDEQFFGPGTRLTVL.

Only one count was recorded for this clonotype. The chain employs TRBV9 and TRBJ2-3; tentative D call: TRBD2 (6 bases). The germline V and J ends were trimmed by 2 bases and 0 bases, with 16 bases remaining between them. Germline CDR1 is SGDLS and CDR2 is YYNGEE. The CDR3 runs to 17 residues. This chain's CDR3 is CASSVGLGGTSTDTQYF. CDR3 bases: TGTGCCAGCAGCGTGGGGCTTGGGGGGACTAGCACAGATACGCAGTATTTT.

The sample holds many counts of this clonotype. CDR3 in DNA: TGCAGCGTTGAAGATCCGGCGCTCCCGGCTAGCACAGATACGCAGTATTTT. Translated, it gives CSVEDPALPASTDTQYF. The chain is built from TRBV29-1 and TRBJ2-3; D uncertain. Germline V lookup: CDR1 SQVTM, CDR2 ANQGSEA. CDR3 length: 17 residues. The V end lost 0 bases, the J end lost 0 bases, and 16 bases lay between the germline ends.

The CDR3 loop is CASSSIAGPPDTQYF. CDR3 nucleotides: TGCGCCAGCAGCAGCATTGCAGGGCCCCCAGATACGCAGTATTTT. The chain employs TRBV5-1 and TRBJ2-3; D possibly corresponds to TRBD1 (5 bases). The CDR3 length is 15 residues. Germline CDR1 SGHRS, CDR2 YFSETQ. V was trimmed by 4 bases and J by 4 bases, leaving 16 bases between them.

This clonotype came up a few times. The V and J genes are TRBV7-9 and TRBJ2-5, with TRBD2 matching over 14 bases. Germline lookup yields CDR1 SEHNR and CDR2 FQNEAQ (reference sequence). CDR3 length: 14 residues. With V trimmed by 5 bases and J by 11 bases, 7 bases remained unmatched. DNA of the CDR3: TGTGCCAGCAGCCCATGGACTAGCGGGAGGTCACAGTACTTC. As protein: CASSPWTSGRSQYF.

The rearrangement uses TRBV28 and TRBJ2-3, with 8 nucleotides matching TRBD2. Germline-derived CDR1 and CDR2 are MDHEN and SYDVKM. This CDR3 has 14 residues. The J segment lost 5 bases and the V segment lost 8 bases, leaving 9 bases of the junction unmatched. This CDR3 reads CASGKAGEQDTQYF. Written as DNA, the CDR3 is TGTGCCAGCGGAAAAGCGGGGGAACAAGATACGCAGTATTTT.

The J gene is TRBJ2-3, the V gene TRBV9; 13 positions agree with TRBD2. V shed 0 bases and J 5 bases; nucleotides not matched to a gene: 6. Germline CDR1 reads SGDLS; CDR2 reads YYNGEE. The CDR3 covers 17 residues. CDR3 DNA sequence: TGTGCCAGCAGCGTAGGGACTAGCGGGAGAGCGGTAGATACGCAGTATTTT. Its protein is CASSVGTSGRAVDTQYF.

This clonotype was recorded a few times. This rearrangement joins TRBV24-1 to TRBJ2-1; 15 bases agree with TRBD2. After removal of 9 bases from V and 0 bases from J, the junction contained 5 bases not matched to a gene. The germline V gene has CDR1 KGHDR and CDR2 SFDVKD. The CDR3 runs to 17 residues. The CDR3 protein is CATGGLAGGSSYNEQFF. Here the CDR3 DNA reads TGTGCCACCGGGGGACTAGCGGGAGGAAGCTCCTACAATGAGCAGTTCTTC.

This clonotype was picked up a small number of times. The J gene is TRBJ2-1, the V gene TRBV20-1, with D perhaps given as TRBD1 or TRBD2 (5 bases each). The V end was cut by 3 bases, the J end by 0 bases, with 9 bases between. CDR3 length: 14 residues. The V gene's germline CDR1 is DFQATT and CDR2 SNEGSKA (reference sequence). In DNA, the CDR3 is TGCAGTGCTAGTCCAGGGAGCTCCTACAATGAGCAGTTCTTC. Protein product: CSASPGSSYNEQFF.

In DNA form, the CDR3 reads TGTGCCAGCAGCGGGACCGGGACAGGGGCTGGCTATGGCTACACCTTC. Amino acid sequence: CASSGTGTGAGYGYTF. The J gene is TRBJ1-2, the V gene TRBV9, with TRBD1 matching 10 bases. The length of the CDR3 is 16 residues. Trimming at V came to 3 bases and at J to 4 bases, leaving 9 bases not matched to a gene. Germline V lookup: CDR1 SGDLS, CDR2 YYNGEE.

In this sample, this clonotype turned up a few times. The chain recombines TRBV4-3 with TRBJ2-7; D gene unclear. Trimming removed 0 bases from V and 7 bases from J, with 13 bases in between. Germline V gene sequence: CDR1 LGHNA, CDR2 YSLEER. The length of the CDR3 is 14 residues. CDR3 nucleotide sequence: TGCGCCAGCAGCCAAGAACCGGATTCTTTGGAGCAGTACTTC. This codes for CASSQEPDSLEQYF.

This clonotype was recorded many times. The V call is TRBV5-6, the J call TRBJ1-1; D might be TRBD1 (5 bases). The CDR3 loop spans 14 amino acids. Deletions cut 5 bases from V and 1 base from J, with 12 bases between. Germline lookup yields CDR1 SGHDT and CDR2 YYEEEE. The CDR3 region is CASSFGTENTEAFF. CDR3 DNA: TGTGCCAGCAGTTTTGGGACGGAGAACACTGAAGCTTTCTTT.

As regards this clonotype: A read error may explain this, as a much larger clone is one base away. The chain combines TRBV2 with TRBJ1-4, with D possibly being TRBD1 (5 bases). The CDR3 consists of 12 residues. The germline V gene has CDR1 SNHLY and CDR2 FYNNEI. The V end lost 8 bases, the J end lost 5 bases, and 9 bases lay between the germline ends. The CDR3, as DNA: TGTGCCAGCGGGCCAGGGAATGAAAAACTGTTTTTT. This sequence encodes CASGPGNEKLFF. Based on the CDR3 plus reference TRBV2 and TRBJ1-4, the full variable domain is EPEVTQTPSHQVTQMGQEVILRCVPISNHLYFYWYRQILGQKVEFLVSFYNNEISEKSEIFDDQFSVERPDGSNFTLKIRSTKLEDSAMYFCASGPGNEKLFFGSGTQLSVL.

This clonotype was found a few times. This chain connects TRBV20-1 to TRBJ2-2; D not resolved. Germline V gene data show CDR1 as DFQATT and CDR2 as SNEGSKA (reference sequence). V was cut by 1 base and J by 5 bases, with 11 bases left in between. The CDR3 is made up of 14 amino acids. In nucleotides, the CDR3 is TGCAGTGCTAGAGCCCCCCATGGGACCGGGGAGCTGTTTTTT. Translated, it gives CSARAPHGTGELFF.

The CDR3 sequence: CASSLLAGVEGNEQFF. CDR3 DNA: TGCGCCAGCAGCCTTTTAGCGGGAGTCGAAGGCAATGAGCAGTTCTTC. The rearrangement joins TRBV5-1 to TRBJ2-1; 9 bases agree with TRBD2. The ends lost 4 bases at V and 6 bases at J; junction bases unmatched: 11. This CDR3 spans 16 amino acids. Germline V lookup: CDR1 SGHRS, CDR2 YFSETQ.

In this sample, this clonotype turned up a few times. The V and J genes are TRBV12-3 or TRBV12-4 and TRBJ1-2, with D unresolved. Trimming took 8 bases from V and 8 from J, leaving 18 bases between them. The CDR3 consists of 13 residues. The CDR3 DNA follows: TGTGCCAGCCGGCTTCCCGGTTCGGGGGGCTACACCTTC. Amino acid sequence: CASRLPGSGGYTF.

The chain carries TRBV6-5 and TRBJ1-4; D is uncertain. Germline CDR1 is MNHEY and CDR2 is SVGAGI. There are 12 residues in the CDR3. With 4 bases removed from V and 8 bases from J, the gap between germline ends came to 8 bases. The CDR3 bases are TGTGCCAGCAGTTCTGGGAGCGAAAAACTGTTTTTT. Its translation is CASSSGSEKLFF.

This chain links TRBV24-1 with TRBJ2-7; D might be TRBD1 (6 bases). V was cut by 9 bases and J by 2 bases, with 13 bases left in between. Germline V gene sequence: CDR1 KGHDR, CDR2 SFDVKD. This CDR3 spans 13 amino acids. CDR3 region: CATGTPGTYEQYF. The CDR3 bases are TGTGCCACCGGGACACCAGGGACCTACGAGCAGTACTTC.

The chain recombines TRBV5-5 with TRBJ2-6, with 8 positions matching TRBD1. The CDR3 consists of 17 residues. V lost 4 bases, J lost 2 bases, and 8 bases stayed unmatched. Germline CDR1 SGHKS, CDR2 YYEKEE (reference sequence). CDR3 protein: CASSPRPDRAGANVLTF. The CDR3 coding sequence is TGTGCCAGCAGCCCTAGACCGGACAGGGCTGGGGCCAACGTCCTGACTTTC.